Listed below are T cell receptor beta chains from one sample, sequenced in a study of Ad26.COV2.S vaccination and SARS-CoV-2 variants. Here immunoSEQ multiplex PCR was the method, and the copy in TCRdb shows in-frame clones only, minus some. The sample lists more than 300,000 clones, about 88% occurring once. The material was peripheral blood, obtained in a trial of Ad26.COV2.S vaccine versus placebo. The receptors were sampled from a person aged 18-65 years who received the Ad26.COV2.S COVID-19 vaccine or a placebo. Each CDR3 is given with its conserved first and last residue. Fields, in order: clone size, J gene, V gene, D gene, CDR3 DNA, CDR3 protein. D genes are given only for firm matches. Size tells how often a clone was seen (once, few, many) or the class of an expanded clone, and some rows leave it out.

-,TRBJ2-5,TRBV28,-,TGTGCCAGCAGCAGGGGACTTCGTTGGAGGGAGACCCAGTACTTC,CASSRGLRWRETQYF
-,TRBJ1-1,TRBV18,-,TGTGCCAGCTCACGACAGGCGAACACTGAAGCTTTCTTT,CASSRQANTEAFF
-,TRBJ2-3,TRBV7-9,TRBD2,TGTGCCAGCAGCCTAGGCGGGGGGGCACGAACAGATACGCAGTATTTT,CASSLGGGARTDTQYF
-,TRBJ2-7,TRBV28,TRBD1,TGTGCCAGCAGCCAAGGGGCAGGGGGAATCGACGAGCAGTACTTC,CASSQGAGGIDEQYF
-,TRBJ2-5,TRBV5-5,TRBD1,TGTGCCAGCAGCCCGAGACAGGGGGCAGGTCAGGAGACCCAGTACTTC,CASSPRQGAGQETQYF
once,TRBJ1-6,TRBV7-2,-,TGTGCCAGCAGCTCCGATAATTATAATTCACCCCTCCACTTT,CASSSDNYNSPLHF
-,TRBJ1-2,TRBV2,-,TGTGCCAGCAGTGATTGGCGGGCCTACACCTTC,CASSDWRAYTF
-,TRBJ2-7,TRBV19,TRBD1,TGTGCCAGTAGCGACCAGGGACAGCCCGAGTGGGACGAGCAGTACTTC,CASSDQGQPEWDEQYF
-,TRBJ2-4,TRBV7-9,-,TGTGCCAGCGGAGGTCAAATGCAAAACATTCAGTACTTC,CASGGQMQNIQYF
-,TRBJ2-2,TRBV10-3,TRBD2,TGTGCCATCAGTCCGCACGGGGGGGTAGAGAACGGGGAGCTGTTTTTT,CAISPHGGVENGELFF
once,TRBJ1-2,TRBV4-1,-,TGCGCCAGCAGCCAAGGCGGGGGGGACTTCAACTATGGCTACACCTTC,CASSQGGGDFNYGYTF
-,TRBJ2-1,TRBV10-3,TRBD2,TGTGCCATCAGTGCCTCCGGGACTAGCGGATACAATGAGCAGTTCTTC,CAISASGTSGYNEQFF
few,TRBJ2-7,TRBV7-9,-,TGTGCCAGCAGCTTAGCCGTTTCCCGCGGGGATTTCTACGAGCAGTACTTC,CASSLAVSRGDFYEQYF
-,TRBJ2-5,TRBV28,TRBD2,TGTGCCAGCAGTTTGAGGAGCGGGAGGGCCGGTAGTGTGAAGGAGACCCAGTACTTC,CASSLRSGRAGSVKETQYF
-,TRBJ2-5,TRBV6-5,-,TGTGCCAGCAGTTTCCGTAGGGGGGGGAGAGAGACCCAGTACTTC,CASSFRRGGRETQYF
-,TRBJ1-2,TRBV28,TRBD1,TGTGCCAGCAGTTGGTACGACAGGGCGGGCTACACCTTC,CASSWYDRAGYTF
-,TRBJ2-7,TRBV4-3,TRBD1,TGCGCCAGCAGCCAAGACAGGGGGCCCTACGAGCAGTACTTC,CASSQDRGPYEQYF
-,TRBJ1-1,TRBV20-1,-,TGCAGTGAGGACAGCCATGAAGCTTTCTTT,CSEDSHEAFF
-,TRBJ1-5,TRBV2,-,TGTGCCAGCAGTGAAACAGGGAGGGGTCAGCCCCAGCATTTT,CASSETGRGQPQHF
-,TRBJ1-2,TRBV24-1,-,TGTGCCACCAGTGATACCACAGGGCGCTATGGCTACACCTTC,CATSDTTGRYGYTF
-,TRBJ2-4,TRBV4-2,-,TGTGCCAGCAGCCAAGCCCGGGAGACCCTAGCCAAAAACATTCAGTACTTC,CASSQARETLAKNIQYF
-,TRBJ1-5,TRBV19,TRBD1,TGTGCCAGTACTCCAGGGGGGGGTCAGCCCCAGCATTTT,CASTPGGGQPQHF
-,TRBJ1-2,TRBV18,-,TGTGCCAGCTCACCACTTCCGGGGGTAGATGCTGACTATGGCTACACCTTC,CASSPLPGVDADYGYTF
medium-sized,TRBJ2-7,TRBV11-2,TRBD1,TGTGCCAGCAGCTGGGGGACAGGGGCAGAGGTGCAGTACTTC,CASSWGTGAEVQYF
-,TRBJ2-5,TRBV9,TRBD2,TGTGCCAGCAGCGTAGGCGGGAGGGCGGAGACCCAGTACTTC,CASSVGGRAETQYF
-,TRBJ1-2,TRBV14,-,TGTGCCAGCAGCCAAGTAGGGGGACCGAACTATGGCTACACCTTC,CASSQVGGPNYGYTF
-,TRBJ2-5,TRBV7-9,-,TGTGCCAGCAGCTTAATATTTGAGCGGCAAAAAAAAGAGACCCAGTACTTC,CASSLIFERQKKETQYF
-,TRBJ2-3,TRBV6-4,TRBD2,TGTGCCAGCAGTGAGGGACTAGCGTCAACAGATACGCAGTATTTT,CASSEGLASTDTQYF
-,TRBJ1-3,TRBV7-6,TRBD1,TGTGCCAGCAGCCCAAGGACAGGGGCCTCTGGAAACACCATATATTTT,CASSPRTGASGNTIYF
-,TRBJ2-2,TRBV19,TRBD2,TGTGCCAGTACGGGCGGGAGCTTGTACACCGGGGAGCTGTTTTTT,CASTGGSLYTGELFF
-,TRBJ1-4,TRBV5-1,-,TGCGCCAGCAGCTTGGGGACAGCACCATCTAATGAAAAACTGTTTTTT,CASSLGTAPSNEKLFF
few,TRBJ1-4,TRBV7-9,-,TGTGCCAGCAGCTTAGACGTAGTGCATGAAAAACTGTTTTTT,CASSLDVVHEKLFF
-,TRBJ2-6,TRBV29-1,-,TGCAGCGTTGCCCTAGGGCGCTCTGGGGCCAACGTCCTGACTTTC,CSVALGRSGANVLTF
-,TRBJ2-3,TRBV7-2,TRBD1,TGTGCCAGCAGCTTAGACCGGGACAGGGGCAGCTATACGCAGTATTTT,CASSLDRDRGSYTQYF
-,TRBJ1-5,TRBV7-2,-,TGTGCCAGCAGCTTAGCTGGGCCTAATCAGCCCCAGCATTTT,CASSLAGPNQPQHF
few,TRBJ2-7,TRBV28,-,TGTGCCAGCAGTTCTGTCCGGTCCTACGAGCAGTACTTC,CASSSVRSYEQYF
-,TRBJ2-5,TRBV7-2,TRBD2,TGTGCCAGCAGCTTAGTAGCTAGCGGGGGAATGGGGCAAGAGACCCAGTACTTC,CASSLVASGGMGQETQYF
-,TRBJ2-2,TRBV7-2,-,TGTGCCAGCAGCTCCAGGACCGCCGGGGAGCTGTTTTTT,CASSSRTAGELFF
-,TRBJ1-5,TRBV6-2/TRBV6-3,-,TGTGCCAGCAGTTACCGGTTGGGGGGCGATAACAATCAGCCCCAGCATTTT,CASSYRLGGDNNQPQHF
-,TRBJ1-1,TRBV3-1/TRBV3-2,-,TGTGCCAGCAGCCAAGTGGTCGGGAACACTGAAGCTTTCTTT,CASSQVVGNTEAFF
-,TRBJ2-7,TRBV6-5,TRBD2,TGTGCCAGCAAAAGGACTAGCGGGGTCTACGAGCAGTACTTC,CASKRTSGVYEQYF
few,TRBJ2-1,TRBV6-5,-,TGTGCCAGCAGTTACGGCTGGGTGCGCTCCTACAATGAGCAGTTCTTC,CASSYGWVRSYNEQFF
few,TRBJ1-2,TRBV7-9,-,TGTGCCAGCAGCTTGGGGGCCAGCAACTATGGCTACACCTTC,CASSLGASNYGYTF
-,TRBJ2-1,TRBV14,-,TGTGCCAGCAGCCAAGATCCGGATGAGCAGTTCTTC,CASSQDPDEQFF
-,TRBJ2-7,TRBV7-9,-,TGTGCCAGCAGCTTAGTAGAGGCCGGGGTCGAGCAGTACTTC,CASSLVEAGVEQYF
-,TRBJ1-2,TRBV28,-,TGTGCCAGCAGTTTAGAAGCTAACTATGGCTACACCTTC,CASSLEANYGYTF
-,TRBJ2-3,TRBV28,-,TGTGCCAGCAGTTTCATCGGGGGCCTAAGCACAGATACGCAGTATTTT,CASSFIGGLSTDTQYF